This T cell receptor beta chain was sequenced for a study of CD8+CD57+ T cells in acquired aplastic anemia. Study-level results: Both patients and controls carried the same twenty-nine CD8+ CDR3 sequences.

Trimming at V came to 2 bases and at J to 1 base, leaving 4 bases not matched to a gene. The CDR3 covers 16 residues. Germline V gene data show CDR1 as SGHTA and CDR2 as FQGNSA. As to this clonotype: Its specificity is not known.

TCR beta VDJ combinations and CDR3 sequences were profiled from genomic DNA. Using its own MiXCR run on the reads, TCRdb lists one record per CDR3 protein. In the table there are 200,000 or so distinct CDR3 sequences, 64% of which are singletons. The receptor's source is a human donor with severe aplastic anemia or a healthy control (not recorded which). Material: sorted CD4+, CD8+, or CD8+CD57+ T cells (not recorded which) from PBMCs. V gene TRBV7-2 combines with J gene TRBJ1-5, with 8 bases matching TRBD1. This chain's CDR3 is CASSLQGAGSNQPQHF. As DNA, the CDR3 is TGTGCCAGCAGCTTACAGGGGGCAGGAAGCAATCAGCCCCAGCATTTT.